The 25 T cell receptor beta chains below all came from one sample that was sequenced in a study of blood T cell repertoires in COVID-19. The method was immunoSEQ multiplex PCR; TCRdb's version includes in-frame clones alone and lacks a portion of them. The sample records 470,000 or so clones, around 89% being singletons. Sample: peripheral blood. Source of these receptors: a woman aged 25 to 45 with acute or convalescent COVID-19.

This clone has just one count. The rearrangement joins TRBV24-1 to TRBJ2-3, with TRBD1 matching 10 bases. CDR1 KGHDR and CDR2 SFDVKD come from the germline V gene. The CDR3 spans 19 residues. With V trimmed by 2 bases and J by 3 bases, 13 bases remained unmatched. CDR3 DNA: TGTGCCACCAGTGATTCCCGGGACAGGGGCCAGGGTGTGACAGATACGCAGTATTTT. This translates into CATSDSRDRGQGVTDTQYF.

V gene TRBV27 combines with J gene TRBJ2-7; 7 nucleotides match TRBD1. Germline CDR1 and CDR2: MNHEY and SMNVEV (reference sequence). The CDR3 consists of 14 residues. Trimming at V came to 2 bases and at J to 4 bases, leaving 5 bases not matched to a gene. CDR3 protein: CASSLGRGYYEQYF. CDR3 nucleotide sequence: TGTGCCAGCAGTTTAGGCAGGGGGTATTACGAGCAGTACTTC.

The chain is built from TRBV3-1 (or the pseudogene TRBV3-2) and TRBJ2-4, with 7 bases identical to TRBD1. Trimming took 3 bases from V and 0 from J; bases not matched to a gene: 2. The CDR3 extends over 15 amino acids. The germline gives CDR1 LGHDT, CDR2 YNNKEL (reference sequence). For the CDR3, the DNA is TGTGCCAGCAGCCAGACAGGGATAGCCAAAAACATTCAGTACTTC. This gives the protein CASSQTGIAKNIQYF.

The chain uses TRBV12-3 or TRBV12-4 and TRBJ1-5; the D is unclear. V shed 10 bases and J shed 6 bases, with 7 bases lying between them. The CDR3 spans 10 residues. Here the CDR3 reads CATDGQPQHF. CDR3 nucleotide sequence: TGTGCCACAGATGGTCAGCCCCAGCATTTT.

The V gene is TRBV5-4, the J gene TRBJ1-2; D possibly corresponds to TRBD1 (5 bases). V lost 0 bases to trimming and J lost 3 bases, with 9 bases between them. The CDR3 covers 14 residues. Germline V gives CDR1 SGHNT, CDR2 YYREEE (reference sequence). The CDR3 loop is CASSLEGAYYGYTF. CDR3 nucleotides: TGTGCCAGCAGCTTGGAAGGGGCATACTATGGCTACACCTTC.

This chain connects TRBV11-2 to TRBJ1-1; the D is unclear. CDR1 is SGHAT and CDR2 is FQNNGV in the germline V gene. V lost 5 bases and J 9 bases, leaving 16 bases between the germline ends. The CDR3 has 13 amino acids. The CDR3 sequence: CASSPPRTLQAFF. The CDR3 coding sequence is TGTGCCAGCAGCCCCCCTAGAACACTTCAAGCTTTCTTT.

The chain couples TRBV4-1 to TRBJ2-3; D is uncertain. Trimming left V 2 bases short and J 0 bases short, with 6 bases between. The germline gives CDR1 MGHRA, CDR2 YSYEKL. The CDR3 contains 14 residues. The CDR3 DNA reads TGCGCCAGCAGCCAACAAGCGAGCACAGATACGCAGTATTTT. This gives the protein CASSQQASTDTQYF.

The chain is built from TRBV3-1 (or the pseudogene TRBV3-2) and TRBJ2-5, with D perhaps matching TRBD1 (6 bases). Germline-derived CDR1 and CDR2 are LGHDT and YNNKEL (reference sequence). The CDR3 runs to 16 residues. V was trimmed by 3 bases and J by 1 base, leaving 15 bases between them. CDR3 in amino acids: CASSHHWTEIQETQYF. DNA for the CDR3: TGTGCCAGCAGCCACCATTGGACAGAGATCCAAGAGACCCAGTACTTC.

The sample holds a few counts of this clone. The chain couples TRBV24-1 to TRBJ2-1, with a tentative D call TRBD1 (7 bases). V was trimmed by 11 bases and J by 4 bases, leaving 29 bases between them. This CDR3 has 18 residues. Per germline, CDR1 KGHDR and CDR2 SFDVKD. CDR3 in amino acids: CARGGGACGTVTYNEQFF. The CDR3 DNA is TGTGCCAGGGGCGGAGGCGCTTGCGGGACAGTGACTTACAATGAGCAGTTCTTC.

This clone has just one count. The chain joins TRBV28 to TRBJ1-2; TRBD1 might be the D (6 bases). CDR3 length equals 15 residues. Trimming pared 7 bases from V and 4 bases from J, leaving 19 bases between. CDR1 is MDHEN, CDR2 SYDVKM, per germline. The CDR3, as DNA: TGTGCCAGCACTTTGATGTCAGGGGCTATCTATGGCTACACCTTC. Protein: CASTLMSGAIYGYTF.

The rearrangement joins TRBV5-4 to TRBJ2-3, with a weak D call TRBD2 (6 bases). The V gene lost 7 bases and the J gene lost 4 bases, with 16 bases spanning the gap. The V gene's germline CDR1 is SGHNT and CDR2 YYREEE (reference sequence). The CDR3 covers 14 residues. CDR3 nucleotides: TGTGCCAGCTGGGACTCTGAGCCCCCAGATACGCAGTATTTT. It is translated as CASWDSEPPDTQYF.

The gene calls are TRBV25-1 and TRBJ2-1; the match to TRBD1 covers 12 bases. There are 15 residues in the CDR3. Unmatched junction bases numbered 8, after V lost 6 bases and J lost 8 bases. Germline values: CDR1 MGHDK, CDR2 SYGVNS. DNA of the CDR3: TGTGCCAGCAGCCTCGGGACAGGGGGCCAATATGAGCAGTTCTTC. It encodes CASSLGTGGQYEQFF. The full variable domain, rest sourced from reference TRBV25-1 and TRBJ2-1, is EADIYQTPRYLVIGTGKKITLECSQTMGHDKMYWYQQDPGMELHLIHYSYGVNSTEKGDLSSESTVSRIRTEHFPLTLESARPSHTSQYLCASSLGTGGQYEQFFGPGTRLTVL.

The rearrangement joins TRBV27 to TRBJ1-2; no clear D gene. Germline CDR1 MNHEY, CDR2 SMNVEV (reference sequence). This CDR3 comprises 12 residues. The germline V and J ends were trimmed by 5 bases and 1 base, with 5 bases remaining between them. The CDR3 loop reads CASSNNNYGYTF. The CDR3 nucleotides are TGTGCCAGCAGTAATAATAACTATGGCTACACCTTC.

In its sample, this clone was seen once. The V gene is TRBV7-9, the J gene TRBJ2-3; no clear D gene. The length of the CDR3 is 11 residues. Germline-derived CDR1 and CDR2 are SEHNR and FQNEAQ (reference sequence). V shed 3 bases and J shed 5 bases, with 3 bases lying between them. The CDR3 DNA is TGTGCCAGCAGCTTTAAAGATACGCAGTATTTT. Its translation is CASSFKDTQYF.

The chain links TRBV7-3 to TRBJ1-1, with D unresolved. From germline, CDR1 is SGHTA and CDR2 FQGTGA. V lost 2 bases and J lost 2, with 9 bases in between. The CDR3 is 14 residues long. The CDR3 reads CASSLGRSNTEAFF. CDR3 DNA sequence: TGTGCCAGCAGCTTAGGTCGGAGCAACACTGAAGCTTTCTTT.

This clone has just a few counts. This chain links TRBV10-1 with TRBJ1-5; TRBD1 might be the D (6 bases). With 3 bases removed from V and 2 bases from J, the gap between germline ends came to 8 bases. Germline-derived CDR1 and CDR2 are WNHNN and SYGVQD (reference sequence). The CDR3 extends over 14 amino acids. This CDR3 is CASSDYRGNQPQHF. In nucleotides, the CDR3 is TGCGCCAGCAGTGATTACAGGGGCAATCAGCCCCAGCATTTT.

The chain recombines TRBV29-1 with TRBJ2-5; TRBD1 is a possible D gene (6 bases). Deletions cut 7 bases from V and 1 base from J, with 22 bases between. Germline-derived CDR1 and CDR2 are SQVTM and ANQGSEA. CDR3 length: 16 residues. CDR3 DNA: TGCAGCGCGGTCGGCCACAGGGTCCTTCCCCAAGAGACCCAGTACTTC. Amino acid sequence: CSAVGHRVLPQETQYF.

This clone was seen at least ten times. In nucleotides, the CDR3 is TGTGCCAGCAGCTTAGGGCAGGGGGCAGGAAACACCATATATTTT. Translating gives CASSLGQGAGNTIYF. V gene TRBV7-2 combines with J gene TRBJ1-3, with 8 bases fitting TRBD1. CDR1 is SGHTA and CDR2 is FQGNSA in the germline V gene. Trimming took 1 base from V and 4 from J; bases not matched to a gene: 3. This CDR3 contains 15 residues.

The V call is TRBV6-1, the J call TRBJ1-2; D may be TRBD1 (5 bases). This CDR3 contains 15 residues. Looked up from germline, CDR1 is MNHNS and CDR2 is SASEGT. V lost 0 bases, J lost 8 bases, and 16 bases lay in between. The CDR3 region is CASSEAPGRAQGYTF. In DNA form, the CDR3 reads TGTGCCAGCAGTGAAGCGCCCGGCAGGGCCCAAGGCTACACCTTC.

The chain is built from TRBV28 and TRBJ2-7; TRBD2 is a possible D gene (6 bases). Germline CDR1 MDHEN, CDR2 SYDVKM. The CDR3 has 12 residues. V was cut by 8 bases and J by 12 bases, with 20 bases left in between. CDR3 in amino acids: CASVTGGDRLYF. CDR3 coding DNA: TGTGCCAGCGTCACCGGAGGGGATCGACTGTACTTC.

The chain joins TRBV5-1 to TRBJ1-6; D might be TRBD1 (5 bases). Trimming took 0 bases from V and 7 from J, leaving 8 bases between them. Germline assignment: CDR1 SGHRS and CDR2 YFSETQ. The CDR3 has 14 residues. CDR3 coding DNA: TGCGCCAGCAGCTTGGTCCGGGGGAATTCACCCCTCCACTTT. This gives the protein CASSLVRGNSPLHF.

V gene TRBV5-1 combines with J gene TRBJ1-1, with TRBD1 matching over 12 bases. Trimming took 0 bases from V and 9 from J; bases not matched to a gene: 0. This CDR3 has 13 amino acids. Germline V lookup: CDR1 SGHRS, CDR2 YFSETQ. DNA of the CDR3: TGCGCCAGCAGCTTGGGGGACAGGGGGCAAGCTTTCTTT. It specifies CASSLGDRGQAFF.

The V and J genes are TRBV29-1 and TRBJ2-3; a possible D gene is TRBD1 (5 bases). Deletions cut 5 bases from V and 3 bases from J, with 12 bases between. Germline-derived CDR1 and CDR2 are SQVTM and ANQGSEA. The CDR3 length is 13 residues. The CDR3 protein is CSVKGRVTDTQYF. As DNA, the CDR3 is TGCAGCGTTAAGGGCAGGGTGACAGATACGCAGTATTTT.

This clone was observed a single time. The chain has TRBV6-4 and TRBJ2-7, with D maybe TRBD1 (6 bases). V gave up 0 bases and J gave up 7 bases, with 10 bases separating them. The germline V gene encodes CDR1 MRHNA and CDR2 SNTAGT. The CDR3 spans 13 residues. CDR3 sequence: CASSDSPGQEQYF. DNA of the CDR3: TGTGCCAGCAGTGACTCTCCGGGACAAGAGCAGTACTTC.

The V call is TRBV14, the J call TRBJ1-2; D is possibly TRBD1 (5 bases). The CDR3 loop spans 13 amino acids. The V and J ends lost 3 bases and 1 base respectively, with 6 bases between them. Germline-derived CDR1 and CDR2 are SGHDN and FVKESK. CDR3 coding DNA: TGTGCCAGCAGCCATCAGGGTAACTATGGCTACACCTTC. It yields the protein CASSHQGNYGYTF. Complete variable domain (other parts from reference TRBV14 and TRBJ1-2): EAGVTQFPSHSVIEKGQTVTLRCDPISGHDNLYWYRRVMGKEIKFLLHFVKESKQDESGMPNNRFLAERTGGTYSTLKVQPAELEDSGVYFCASSHQGNYGYTFGSGTRLTVV.